A single TCR beta chain is shown here with its context. This entry belongs to a study of graft-versus-host responses after intestinal transplantation. Assay used: immunoSEQ multiplex PCR; TCRdb lists only in-frame clones, some missing. The table records approximately 24,000 clones, about 94% of them present only once. V lost 4 bases to trimming and J lost 7 bases, with 11 bases between them. Germline lookup yields CDR1 LNHDA and CDR2 SQIVND (reference sequence). The CDR3 extends over 13 amino acids. The receptor was isolated from a human patient who received an intestinal transplant, so some T cells may come from the graft donor. The source was PBMCs, collected roughly 32 days after intestinal transplant. V is TRBV19 and J is TRBJ1-5; unclear D gene. CDR3 in DNA: TGTGCCAGTAGTAATTGGTCGGGGCAGCCCCAGCATTTT. It translates to CASSNWSGQPQHF. The full variable domain, in which reference TRBV19 and TRBJ1-5 provide the parts outside the CDR3, is DGGITQSPKYLFRKEGQNVTLSCEQNLNHDAMYWYRQDPGQGLRLIYYSQIVNDFQKGDIAEGYSVSREKKESFPLTVTSAQKNPTAFYLCASSNWSGQPQHFGDGTRLSIL.